Listed here are 9 T cell receptor beta chains from one sample, sequenced in a study of OX40 agonist ivuxolimab in advanced cancers. Measured with immunoSEQ multiplex PCR; TCRdb has only the in-frame clones, and not every one. The sample shows about 42,000 clones, more than 70% of them seen only once. Sequenced material: CD4+ or CD8+ T cells sorted from blood, taken in a trial of the OX40 agonist ivuxolimab. The receptors come from an adult with an advanced solid tumor such as melanoma, head and neck, liver or kidney cancer.

The chain recombines TRBV9 with TRBJ1-2; D unclear. The CDR3 extends over 13 amino acids. CDR1 and CDR2 from the germline V gene are SGDLS and YYNGEE. Trimming removed 2 bases at V and 2 bases at J, with 7 bases between. As DNA, the CDR3 is TGTGCCAGCAGCGTTGGAGGGAACTATGGCTACACCTTC. It translates to CASSVGGNYGYTF.

The CDR3 DNA is TGTGCCAGTAGTTCGAATCAGCCCCAGCATTTT. This sequence encodes CASSSNQPQHF. This sequence joins TRBV19 and TRBJ1-5; D is unclear. The CDR3 loop spans 11 amino acids. Germline CDR1 and CDR2: LNHDA and SQIVND (reference sequence). Trimming cost V 5 bases and J 4 bases, with 3 bases left between them.

This rearrangement joins TRBV4-3 to TRBJ2-1; 7 nucleotides align to TRBD1. From germline, CDR1 is LGHNA and CDR2 YSLEER. V gave up 2 bases and J gave up 6 bases; unmatched junction bases: 7. This CDR3 has 15 amino acids. CDR3 nucleotides: TGCGCCAGCAGCCAATCCAGGGGGTTGGGCAATGAGCAGTTCTTC. Protein sequence: CASSQSRGLGNEQFF.

The rearrangement uses TRBV5-6 and TRBJ2-7; 14 nucleotides line up with TRBD2. This CDR3 is built from 16 residues. V shed 1 base and J 4 bases; nucleotides not matched to a gene: 4. Germline V gene lookup returns CDR1 SGHDT and CDR2 YYEEEE. CDR3 in amino acids: CASSLSGLAGVYEQYV. The CDR3 DNA sequence: TGTGCCAGCAGCTTGTCGGGACTAGCGGGGGTTTACGAGCAGTACGTC.

The chain employs TRBV7-9 and TRBJ2-7; tentatively, D is TRBD1 or TRBD2 (5 bases each). Trimming cost V 3 bases and J 2 bases, with 17 bases left between them. From germline, CDR1 is SEHNR and CDR2 FQNEAQ (reference sequence). The CDR3 length is 16 residues. Here the CDR3 reads CASSFKSPGPAYEQYV. DNA for the CDR3: TGTGCCAGCAGCTTCAAATCACCGGGACCAGCCTACGAGCAGTACGTC.

This clone has just one count. This rearrangement joins TRBV2 to TRBJ1-5; D is perhaps TRBD1 (5 bases). The CDR3 extends over 16 amino acids. V was clipped by 2 bases and J by 4 bases, with 15 bases between them. Per germline, CDR1 SNHLY and CDR2 FYNNEI. CDR3 in amino acids: CASSEWGTSRNQPQHF. The CDR3 DNA reads TGTGCCAGCAGTGAATGGGGGACCTCCCGTAATCAGCCCCAGCATTTT.

The chain is built from TRBV7-9 and TRBJ2-5; TRBD1 is a possible D gene (6 bases). From germline, CDR1 is SEHNR and CDR2 FQNEAQ (reference sequence). Trimming removed 5 bases at V and 1 base at J, with 11 bases between. There are 14 residues in the CDR3. CDR3 residues: CASSPDRSQETQYF. The CDR3 nucleotides read TGTGCCAGCAGCCCAGACAGGTCCCAAGAGACCCAGTACTTC. Full variable domain (remainder filled in from reference TRBV7-9 and TRBJ2-5): DTGVSQNPRHKITKRGQNVTFRCDPISEHNRLYWYRQTLGQGPEFLTYFQNEAQLEKSRLLSDRFSAERPKGSFSTLEIQRTEQGDSAMYLCASSPDRSQETQYFGPGTRLLVL.

This sequence joins TRBV10-1 and TRBJ2-1; possibly TRBD1 for D (7 bases). Deletions cut 4 bases from V and 4 bases from J, with 11 bases between. Germline CDR1 reads WNHNN; CDR2 reads SYGVQD (reference sequence). The CDR3 is 14 residues long. The CDR3 reads CASSGAGQYNEQFF. The CDR3 DNA follows: TGCGCCAGCAGTGGGGCGGGACAGTACAATGAGCAGTTCTTC.

The chain recombines TRBV7-8 with TRBJ1-1, with D unclear. This CDR3 region has 13 residues. Germline CDR1 SGHVS, CDR2 FQNEAQ. Deletions cut 5 bases from V and 7 bases from J, with 14 bases between. CDR3 region: CASSLFSDFEAFF. Here the CDR3 DNA reads TGTGCCAGCAGCCTATTCTCCGATTTTGAAGCTTTCTTT.